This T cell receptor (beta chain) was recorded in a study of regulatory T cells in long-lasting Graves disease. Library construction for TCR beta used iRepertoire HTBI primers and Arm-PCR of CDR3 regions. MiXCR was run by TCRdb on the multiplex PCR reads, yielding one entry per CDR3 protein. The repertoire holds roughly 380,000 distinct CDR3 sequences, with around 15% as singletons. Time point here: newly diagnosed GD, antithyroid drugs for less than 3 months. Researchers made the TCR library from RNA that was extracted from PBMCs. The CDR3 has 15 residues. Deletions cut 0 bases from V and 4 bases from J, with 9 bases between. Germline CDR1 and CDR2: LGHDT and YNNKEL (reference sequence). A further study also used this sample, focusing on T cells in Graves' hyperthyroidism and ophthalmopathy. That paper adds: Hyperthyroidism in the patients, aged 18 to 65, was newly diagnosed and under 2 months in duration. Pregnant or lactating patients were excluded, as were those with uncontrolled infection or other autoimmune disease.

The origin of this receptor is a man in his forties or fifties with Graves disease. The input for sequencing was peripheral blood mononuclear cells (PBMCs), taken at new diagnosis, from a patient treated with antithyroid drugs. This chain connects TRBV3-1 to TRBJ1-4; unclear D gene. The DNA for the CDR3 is TGTGCCAGCAGCCAAGAACACTGGGATAATGAAAAACTGTTTTTT. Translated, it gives CASSQEHWDNEKLFF.